This is a list of T cell receptor beta chains from one sample in a study of cytomegalovirus exposure and HLA in healthy donors. Generated by immunoSEQ multiplex PCR, the TCRdb table keeps only in-frame clones and is missing some. The sample holds around 100,000 clones; more than 70% are singletons and the top ten take approximately 4.8%. Sequencing used PBMCs. The receptor source for this set is a male donor in good health and CMV-seropositive. Each CDR3 is given with its conserved first and last residue. The D gene is left open where the match is weak. Expanded clones are given a class, and other clones once, few, many or no size at all.

cdr3_nt,cdr3_aa,j_call,v_call,d_call,clone_size
TGTGCCAGCAGCTTAGGACTAGCGGGAGGTCCCTACAATGAGCAGTTCTTC,CASSLGLAGGPYNEQFF,TRBJ2-1,TRBV7-6,TRBD2,.
TGTGCCAGCAGTTTAGCCTCGACAGGGTTAGATGGCTACACCTTC,CASSLASTGLDGYTF,TRBJ1-2,TRBV28,TRBD1,.
TGTGCCAGCAGCCCCCGGGTAGATGAGCAGTTCTTC,CASSPRVDEQFF,TRBJ2-1,TRBV7-8,.,.
TGTGCCAGCAGTGCAGGGGTTCCAGAGACCCAGTACTTC,CASSAGVPETQYF,TRBJ2-5,TRBV2,.,.
TGTGCCAGCAGCGTTGAGGATACGCAGTATTTT,CASSVEDTQYF,TRBJ2-3,TRBV9,.,.
TGTGCCAGCTCGCAGGAGGGGACAGTGCTGAATGAGCAGTTCTTC,CASSQEGTVLNEQFF,TRBJ2-1,TRBV7-3,.,.
TGCGCCAGCAGTCCGGACAATGAGCAGTTCTTC,CASSPDNEQFF,TRBJ2-1,TRBV5-1,.,few
TGTGCCAGCAGATCCGGGACAGGGTCTGGAAACACCATATATTTT,CASRSGTGSGNTIYF,TRBJ1-3,TRBV6-6,TRBD1,.
TGTGCCAGCAGGAGGAGCGGGAGATTCGGGGGCGAGCAGTACTTC,CASRRSGRFGGEQYF,TRBJ2-7,TRBV6-5,TRBD2,.
TGTGCCAGCAGCCAAGCGCCGAATCTGCGTACAGATACGCAGTATTTT,CASSQAPNLRTDTQYF,TRBJ2-3,TRBV4-2,.,once
TGCGCCAGCAGCCAAATAAGTAGCGGTAAAAACAATGAGCAGTTCTTC,CASSQISSGKNNEQFF,TRBJ2-1,TRBV4-1,.,.
TGTGCCAGTAGTGAGGGCGGGACAGCCTATGGCTACACCTTC,CASSEGGTAYGYTF,TRBJ1-2,TRBV19,TRBD1,.
TGTGCCAGCAGTTTCTCCACTAGCGGGGGGTTCACAGATACGCAGTATTTT,CASSFSTSGGFTDTQYF,TRBJ2-3,TRBV27,TRBD2,.
TGCGCCAGCAGCCGAGAGCTTGGAGCTGGAAACACCATATATTTT,CASSRELGAGNTIYF,TRBJ1-3,TRBV5-1,.,.
TGTGCCAGCAGTGAAATCAGGGGAAACTATGGCTACACCTTC,CASSEIRGNYGYTF,TRBJ1-2,TRBV2,.,.
TGTGCCAGCAGTTACTCCCGTGGTTACGAGCAGTACTTC,CASSYSRGYEQYF,TRBJ2-7,TRBV6-5,.,.
TGTGCCTGGAGTGCCGGGAGAGACGCGAACACCGGGGAGCTGTTTTTT,CAWSAGRDANTGELFF,TRBJ2-2,TRBV30,.,.
TGTGCCAGCAGTTTCGGGCTCGGGAGGGCTGGCTCCGGGGAGCTGTTTTTT,CASSFGLGRAGSGELFF,TRBJ2-2,TRBV27,TRBD2,.
TGTGCCAGCAGCCATACGGGACAGGCCATTCCCAAGTACTTC,CASSHTGQAIPKYF,TRBJ2-5,TRBV27,TRBD1,.
TGTGCCAGCAGCCAAGGGGGTTACGGGTATGGCTACACCTTC,CASSQGGYGYGYTF,TRBJ1-2,TRBV27,.,.
TGTGCCTCGGGGGAGACGGGCACAGATACGCAGTATTTT,CASGETGTDTQYF,TRBJ2-3,TRBV19,.,.
TGTGCCAGTAGAAGGGGGCGAGACAATCAGCCCCAGCATTTT,CASRRGRDNQPQHF,TRBJ1-5,TRBV19,TRBD1,few
TGTGCCACCCAAGAGAAGAGTATGGGACACTCGGAGAACACCGGGGAGCTGTTTTTT,CATQEKSMGHSENTGELFF,TRBJ2-2,TRBV15,.,.
TGCACCAGCAGCCAAAAGACGGGACTAGCGGGAGGGTCCGCCGGGGAGCTGTTTTTT,CTSSQKTGLAGGSAGELFF,TRBJ2-2,TRBV1,.,.
TGTGCCAGCAGTTTACAGTTTTTCGAACAGGGAACTGACTATGGCTACACCTTC,CASSLQFFEQGTDYGYTF,TRBJ1-2,TRBV27,.,few
TGTGCCAGCTCACCACCCCAGGGTCAGTACAATGAGCAGTTCTTC,CASSPPQGQYNEQFF,TRBJ2-1,TRBV18,.,.
TGTGCCAGCAGTTCCCCGACTAGTCACGAGCAGTTCTTC,CASSSPTSHEQFF,TRBJ2-1,TRBV6-6,.,.
TGTGCCAGCAGCTTAGAGGGGACAGGGGGCAATGAGCAGTTCTTC,CASSLEGTGGNEQFF,TRBJ2-1,TRBV7-6,TRBD1,.
TGTGCCACCCAAGTTGCCCCAGTGAACACTGAAGCTTTCTTT,CATQVAPVNTEAFF,TRBJ1-1,TRBV28,.,once
TGTGCCAGCAGCCATCTAGGGCGGGAGGGCCATTTTCAGTTCTTC,CASSHLGREGHFQFF,TRBJ2-1,TRBV11-1,TRBD2,.
TGTGCCAGCAGATGGGGACAGTTCCAAGAGACCCAGTACTTC,CASRWGQFQETQYF,TRBJ2-5,TRBV2,TRBD1,.
TGTGCCTGGGGGGGACACCTCCGGGGCGGCACCGGGGAGCTGTTTTTT,CAWGGHLRGGTGELFF,TRBJ2-2,TRBV30,.,.